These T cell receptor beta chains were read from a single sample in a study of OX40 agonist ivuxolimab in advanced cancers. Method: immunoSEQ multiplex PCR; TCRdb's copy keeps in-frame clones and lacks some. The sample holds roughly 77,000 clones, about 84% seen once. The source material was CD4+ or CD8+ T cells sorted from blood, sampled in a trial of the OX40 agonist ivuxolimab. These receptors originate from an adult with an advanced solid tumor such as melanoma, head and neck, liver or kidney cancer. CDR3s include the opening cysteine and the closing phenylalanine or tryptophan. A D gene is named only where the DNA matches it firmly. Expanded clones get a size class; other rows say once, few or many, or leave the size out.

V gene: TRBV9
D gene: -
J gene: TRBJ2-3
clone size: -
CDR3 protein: CASSPRPNPDTQYF
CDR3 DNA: TGTGCCAGCAGCCCCCGTCCTAACCCAGATACGCAGTATTTT

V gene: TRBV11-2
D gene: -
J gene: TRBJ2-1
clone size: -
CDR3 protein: CASSLEGEQFF
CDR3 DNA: TGTGCCAGCAGCTTAGAAGGGGAACAGTTCTTC

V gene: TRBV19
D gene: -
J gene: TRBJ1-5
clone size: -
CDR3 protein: CASSGVGQSRNQPQHF
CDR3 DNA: TGTGCCAGTAGTGGGGTTGGGCAGTCTCGCAATCAGCCCCAGCATTTT

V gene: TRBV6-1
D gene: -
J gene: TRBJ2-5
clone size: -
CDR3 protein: CASSGGPRQETQYF
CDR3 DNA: TGTGCCAGCAGTGGAGGGCCCCGCCAAGAGACCCAGTACTTC

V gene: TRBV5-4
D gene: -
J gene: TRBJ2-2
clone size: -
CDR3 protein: CASSSDSHTGELFF
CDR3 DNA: TGTGCCAGCAGCTCTGACTCCCACACCGGGGAGCTGTTTTTT

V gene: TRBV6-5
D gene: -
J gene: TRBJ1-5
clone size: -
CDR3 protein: CASRPDGRGIQPQHF
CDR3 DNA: TGTGCCAGCAGACCTGACGGGAGGGGAATTCAGCCCCAGCATTTT

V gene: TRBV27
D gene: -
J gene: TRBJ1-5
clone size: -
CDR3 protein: CASSFSAGGNQPQHF
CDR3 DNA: TGTGCCAGCAGTTTTTCGGCAGGGGGCAATCAGCCCCAGCATTTT

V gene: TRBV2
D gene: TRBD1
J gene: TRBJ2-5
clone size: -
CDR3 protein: CASSVDRVWRETQYF
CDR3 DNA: TGTGCCAGCAGTGTTGACAGGGTGTGGCGAGAGACCCAGTACTTC

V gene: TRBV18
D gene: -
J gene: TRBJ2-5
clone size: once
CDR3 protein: CASSPAVETQYF
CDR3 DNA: TGTGCCAGCTCACCAGCAGTGGAGACCCAGTACTTC

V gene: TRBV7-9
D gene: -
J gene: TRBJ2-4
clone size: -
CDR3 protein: CASSLGSKNIQYF
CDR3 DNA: TGTGCCAGCAGTCTAGGGAGCAAAAACATTCAGTACTTC

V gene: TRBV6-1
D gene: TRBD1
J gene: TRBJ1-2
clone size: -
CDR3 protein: CASSRQGARGYTF
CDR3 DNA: TGTGCCAGCAGCCGACAGGGGGCGCGTGGCTACACCTTC

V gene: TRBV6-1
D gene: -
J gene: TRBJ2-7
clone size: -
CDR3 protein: CASSVGSYEQYF
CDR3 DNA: TGTGCCAGCAGTGTGGGCTCCTACGAGCAGTACTTC

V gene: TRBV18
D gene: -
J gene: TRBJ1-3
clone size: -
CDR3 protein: CASSPGGGRNTIYF
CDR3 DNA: TGTGCCAGCTCACCCGGCGGGGGAAGAAACACCATATATTTT

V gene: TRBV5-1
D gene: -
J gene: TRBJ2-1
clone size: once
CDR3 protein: CASSLQGPSYNEQFF
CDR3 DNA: TGCGCCAGCAGCTTGCAGGGGCCCTCCTACAATGAGCAGTTCTTC

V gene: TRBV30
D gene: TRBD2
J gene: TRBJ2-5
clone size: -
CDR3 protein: CASTAGGLIETQYF
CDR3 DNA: TGTGCCTCCACAGCGGGGGGGCTGATTGAGACCCAGTACTTC

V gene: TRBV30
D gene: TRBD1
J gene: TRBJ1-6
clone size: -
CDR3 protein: CACAGTGVSPLHF
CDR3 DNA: TGTGCCTGCGCCGGGACAGGGGTTTCACCCCTCCACTTT

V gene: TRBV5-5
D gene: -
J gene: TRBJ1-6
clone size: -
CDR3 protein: CASSLIEALDSYNSPLHF
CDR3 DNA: TGTGCCAGCAGCTTAATTGAGGCACTCGACTCCTATAATTCACCCCTCCACTTT

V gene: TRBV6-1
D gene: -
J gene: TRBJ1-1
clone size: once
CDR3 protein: CASNDGMNTEAFF
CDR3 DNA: TGTGCCAGCAATGACGGAATGAACACTGAAGCTTTCTTT

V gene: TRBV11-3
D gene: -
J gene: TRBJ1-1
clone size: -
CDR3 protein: CASSFSGATEAFF
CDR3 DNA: TGTGCCAGCAGCTTCTCGGGGGCGACTGAAGCTTTCTTT

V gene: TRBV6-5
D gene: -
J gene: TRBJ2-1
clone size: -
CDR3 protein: CVRNNEQFF
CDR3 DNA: TGTGTCCGGAACAATGAGCAGTTCTTC

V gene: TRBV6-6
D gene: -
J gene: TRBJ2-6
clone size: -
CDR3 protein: CASRLGGSSGANVLTF
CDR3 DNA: TGTGCCAGCAGACTAGGAGGTTCATCTGGGGCCAACGTCCTGACTTTC

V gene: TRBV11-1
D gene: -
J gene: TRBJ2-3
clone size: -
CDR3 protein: CASSSGTHIRGDTQYF
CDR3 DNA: TGTGCCAGCAGCTCCGGGACACACATCCGGGGAGATACGCAGTATTTT

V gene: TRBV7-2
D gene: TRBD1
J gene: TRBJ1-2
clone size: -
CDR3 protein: CASSLFKGARIIYGYTF
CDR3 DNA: TGTGCCAGCAGCTTATTTAAGGGGGCGAGAATAATCTATGGCTACACCTTC

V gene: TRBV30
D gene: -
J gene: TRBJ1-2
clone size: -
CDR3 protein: CAWSGVRGTSNLYGYTF
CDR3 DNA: TGTGCCTGGAGTGGGGTCCGAGGGACTTCAAACCTCTATGGCTACACCTTC

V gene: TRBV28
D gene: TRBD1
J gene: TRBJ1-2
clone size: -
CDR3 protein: CASRPLDRVDYGYTF
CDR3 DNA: TGTGCCAGCAGACCCCTCGACAGGGTCGACTATGGCTACACCTTC

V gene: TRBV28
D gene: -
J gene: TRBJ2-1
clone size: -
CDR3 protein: CASTSPLAYVPNGEQFF
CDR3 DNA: TGTGCCAGCACCTCTCCCCTCGCATACGTGCCCAATGGTGAGCAGTTCTTC

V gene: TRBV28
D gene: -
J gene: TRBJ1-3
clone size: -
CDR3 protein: CASSSPGGGTGNTIYF
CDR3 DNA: TGTGCCAGCAGTTCACCCGGGGGGGGCACTGGAAACACCATATATTTT

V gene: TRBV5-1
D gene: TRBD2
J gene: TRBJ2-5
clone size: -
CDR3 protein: CASALGLAGGETQYF
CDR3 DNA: TGCGCCAGCGCATTAGGACTAGCGGGCGGGGAGACCCAGTACTTC

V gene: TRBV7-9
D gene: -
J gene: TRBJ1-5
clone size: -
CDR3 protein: CASSADGNQPQHF
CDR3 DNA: TGTGCCAGCAGTGCGGACGGCAATCAGCCCCAGCATTTT

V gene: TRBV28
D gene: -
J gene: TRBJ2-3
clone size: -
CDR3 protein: CASSGELADTQYF
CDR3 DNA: TGTGCCAGCAGCGGGGAGCTCGCAGATACGCAGTATTTT

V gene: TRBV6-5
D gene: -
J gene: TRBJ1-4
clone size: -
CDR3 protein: CASRLLGGGMKLFF
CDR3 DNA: TGTGCCAGCAGACTCCTTGGGGGCGGAATGAAACTGTTTTTT

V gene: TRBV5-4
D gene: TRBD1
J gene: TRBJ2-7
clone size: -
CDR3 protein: CASSPAGGTGVFEQYF
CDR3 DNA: TGTGCCAGCAGCCCGGCGGGCGGGACAGGGGTTTTTGAGCAGTACTTC

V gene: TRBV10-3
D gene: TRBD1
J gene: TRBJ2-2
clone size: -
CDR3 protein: CAISRDSYTGELFF
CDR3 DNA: TGTGCCATCAGTCGGGACAGCTACACCGGGGAGCTGTTTTTT

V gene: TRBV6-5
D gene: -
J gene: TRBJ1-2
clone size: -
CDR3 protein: CASRLLLAVNYGYTF
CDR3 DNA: TGTGCCAGCAGACTGCTTCTAGCTGTCAACTATGGCTACACCTTC

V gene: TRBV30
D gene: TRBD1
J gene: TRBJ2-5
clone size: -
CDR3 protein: CAWSVGGSQETQYF
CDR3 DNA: TGTGCCTGGAGTGTAGGGGGCTCCCAAGAGACCCAGTACTTC

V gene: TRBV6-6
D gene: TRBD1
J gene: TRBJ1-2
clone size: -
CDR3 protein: CATGTGNSHTF
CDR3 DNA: TGTGCCACAGGGACAGGGAACTCTCACACCTTC

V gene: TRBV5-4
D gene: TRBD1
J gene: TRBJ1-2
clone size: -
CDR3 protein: CASSSGTGLGYTF
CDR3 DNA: TGTGCCAGCAGCTCCGGGACAGGGCTTGGCTACACCTTC

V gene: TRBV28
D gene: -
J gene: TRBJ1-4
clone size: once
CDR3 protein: CASSLGGANEKLFF
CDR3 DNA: TGTGCCAGCAGTTTGGGGGGGGCTAATGAAAAACTGTTTTTT

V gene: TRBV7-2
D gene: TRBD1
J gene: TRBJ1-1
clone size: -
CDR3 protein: CASSKDRGPNTEAFF
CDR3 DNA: TGTGCCAGCAGCAAGGACAGGGGGCCTAACACTGAAGCTTTCTTT

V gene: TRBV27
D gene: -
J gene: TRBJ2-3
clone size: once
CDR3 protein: CASSRTSTSTDTQYF
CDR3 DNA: TGTGCCAGCAGCCGGACTTCGACTAGCACAGATACGCAGTATTTT

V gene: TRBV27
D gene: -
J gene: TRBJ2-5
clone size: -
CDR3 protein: CASSLREKETQYF
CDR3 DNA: TGTGCCAGCAGTTTACGAGAGAAAGAGACCCAGTACTTC